This T cell receptor (beta chain) was documented in a study of tissue T cells after allogeneic stem cell transplantation (dated by TCRdb to between 2022 and 2023). In the study overall: The study profiled TCR beta repertoires across many tissues from research autopsies of patients with and without GVHD, plus mouse models of GVHD. The human arm was a prospective observational study without blinding or randomization.

Based on the germline V gene, the CDR1 and CDR2 sequences are KGHTA and FQNQQP. The CDR3 runs 14 amino acids, cysteine and phenylalanine included. Of the CDR3's DNA, 39 bases were read; they are in frame from base 1. Broad study findings and their caveats: Few T cell clones were found to be shared across patients, but shared repertoire signatures across patients were revealed in a tissue-specific fashion by motif-based clustering. Within patients, how anatomically similar the tissues were was a key factor in shaping TCR repertoire composition, regardless of disease or transplant status. Which tissue TCRs were alloreactive or antigen-specific was not determined in the study, and some of the clones might have been host cells that persisted. In both patients and mice, T cells from blood and spleen picked up only a limited part of the TCR repertoire that was detected in tissues. The patient cohort was small and clinically heterogeneous, and sampling depth was acknowledged as a limitation.

To prepare the library, the immunoSEQ multiplex PCR assay was applied. TCRbeta CDR3 sequencing was performed at survey depth by Adaptive Biotechnologies, and CDR3 sequences, V/J genes, productive frequency and template counts were reported. Amplification of TCR beta CDR3 regions started from genomic DNA instead of RNA. Per the source publication's procedure: Jensen-Shannon divergence was used to quantify pairwise repertoire overlap between tissues, with a value of 1 indicating complete divergence and a value of 0 indicating identical repertoires. Tissues were clustered by single-linkage agglomerative hierarchical clustering of pairwise JSD values, and the clustering results were displayed as dendrograms. GLIPH2 was run on all patient samples with simulation_depth 1000, kmer_min_depth 3, cdr3_length_cutoff 8, keeping groups with more than two unique CDR3s. A standardized tissue-overlap score extrapolated Jaccard GLIPH-group overlap across patients to a standard repertoire size of 1000 clones. Linear mixed-effect models, with tissue included as a fixed effect and individual included as a random effect, were used to assess associations of diversity with clinical or experimental variables. Not all clones reach the TCRdb copy of this immuneACCESS table, which keeps in-frame sequences only. Checked studies attribute under half of the gap to unresolved V genes and leave the rest unexplained. V, J and clone size were drawn from that table, and D and trimming were deduced from the DNA. This sample holds 4,300 or so clones; less than 40% were observed only once. The ten most abundant clones make up about 10% of the sample.

Reading the label with the study, this specimen's time point is: mouse harvest day 14 after allogeneic transplant. Mouse grafts consisting of 10^7 T-cell-depleted bone marrow cells combined with 10^6 splenic CD5+ T cells were administered by tail vein injection. To model GVHD in mice, a major MHC-mismatch B6 (H2b) into BALB/c (H2d) model was used, and tissues were profiled at day 7 or 14. On day 7 or 14 post-transplant, mouse tissues and retro-orbital blood were harvested with separate sterile tools for each animal, and livers were flushed beforehand. Before genomic DNA was isolated with the DNeasy Blood & Tissue Kit, mouse tissues were minced with razor blades in buffered saline. This clone is medium-sized (0.01 to 0.1%). This clone's antigen is unknown. For this mouse receptor, gene names and germline sequences are murine. The read terminates 1 residue before the CDR3 end, so the remaining end is supplied by the germline J gene.

The source is a female BALB/c mouse given C57BL/6 T cells with graft-versus-host disease after an allogeneic hematopoietic cell transplant. The chain is assembled from TRBV23 and TRBJ2-5; the table's D call, TRBD1, was not checked against the DNA. Material: skin. The DNA read from the CDR3 is TGCTCCAGCAGTCAGGGACAGGGGAAAGACACCCAGTAC. Its product reads: CSSSQGQGKDTQY. The complete CDR3 reads CSSSQGQGKDTQYF. Reference TRBV23 and TRBJ2-5 proteins supply the regions before and after the CDR3; the full variable domain is: DAAVTQKPRYLIKMKGQEAEMKCIPEKGHTAVFWYQQKQSKELKFLIYFQNQQPLDQIDMVKERFSAVCPSSSLCSLGIRTCEAEDSALYLCSSSQGQGKDTQYFGPGTRLLVL.